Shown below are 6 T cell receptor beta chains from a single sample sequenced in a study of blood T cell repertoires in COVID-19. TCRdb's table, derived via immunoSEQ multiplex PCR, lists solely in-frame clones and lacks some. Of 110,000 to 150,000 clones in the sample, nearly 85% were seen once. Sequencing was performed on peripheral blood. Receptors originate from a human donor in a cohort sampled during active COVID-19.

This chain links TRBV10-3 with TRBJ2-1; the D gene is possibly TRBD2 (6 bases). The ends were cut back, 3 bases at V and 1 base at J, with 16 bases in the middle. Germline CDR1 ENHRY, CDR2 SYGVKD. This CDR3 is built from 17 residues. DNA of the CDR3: TGTGCCATCAGTGAACGGGGTAGCGGTGGTTCCTACAATGAGCAGTTCTTC. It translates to CAISERGSGGSYNEQFF.

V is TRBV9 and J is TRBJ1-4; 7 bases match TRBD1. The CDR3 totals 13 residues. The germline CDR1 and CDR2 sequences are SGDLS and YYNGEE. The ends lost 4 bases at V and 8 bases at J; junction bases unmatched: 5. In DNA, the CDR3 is TGTGCCAGCAGCCCCCGGGACAGCGAAAAACTGTTTTTT. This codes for CASSPRDSEKLFF. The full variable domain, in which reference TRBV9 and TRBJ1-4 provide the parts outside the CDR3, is DSGVTQTPKHLITATGQRVTLRCSPRSGDLSVYWYQQSLDQGLQFLIQYYNGEERAKGNILERFSAQQFPDLHSELNLSSLELGDSALYFCASSPRDSEKLFFGSGTQLSVL.

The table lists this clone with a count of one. In DNA form, the CDR3 reads TGTGCCAGCAGCTTCGGGGCAACTAATGAAAAACTGTTTTTT. Residues: CASSFGATNEKLFF. The chain uses TRBV7-8 and TRBJ1-4; D gene uncertain. V gave up 3 bases and J gave up 0 bases, with 5 bases separating them. Per germline, CDR1 SGHVS and CDR2 FQNEAQ. The CDR3 spans 14 residues.

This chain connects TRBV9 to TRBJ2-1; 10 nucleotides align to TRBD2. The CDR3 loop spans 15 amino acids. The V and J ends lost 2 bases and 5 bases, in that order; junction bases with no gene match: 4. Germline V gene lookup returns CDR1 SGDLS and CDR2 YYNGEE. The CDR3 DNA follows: TGTGCCAGCAGCGTCCTAGCGGGAGTCCACAATGAGCAGTTCTTC. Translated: CASSVLAGVHNEQFF.

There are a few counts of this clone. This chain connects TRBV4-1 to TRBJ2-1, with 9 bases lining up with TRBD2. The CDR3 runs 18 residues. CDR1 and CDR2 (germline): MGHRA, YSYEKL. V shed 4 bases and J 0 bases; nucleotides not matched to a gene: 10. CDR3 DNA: TGCGCCAGCAGCCGGCGGGAGGGCGCTTTGAGCTCCTACAATGAGCAGTTCTTC. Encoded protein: CASSRREGALSSYNEQFF.

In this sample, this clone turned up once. The CDR3 region is CASSLAGAHSPLHF. The CDR3 DNA sequence: TGTGCCAGCAGCTTAGCGGGCGCTCATTCACCCCTCCACTTT. The rearrangement uses TRBV7-6 and TRBJ1-6; D is ambiguous. Germline V gene data show CDR1 as SGHVS and CDR2 as FNYEAQ. The CDR3 contains 14 residues. V lost 0 bases to trimming and J lost 8 bases, with 8 bases between them.